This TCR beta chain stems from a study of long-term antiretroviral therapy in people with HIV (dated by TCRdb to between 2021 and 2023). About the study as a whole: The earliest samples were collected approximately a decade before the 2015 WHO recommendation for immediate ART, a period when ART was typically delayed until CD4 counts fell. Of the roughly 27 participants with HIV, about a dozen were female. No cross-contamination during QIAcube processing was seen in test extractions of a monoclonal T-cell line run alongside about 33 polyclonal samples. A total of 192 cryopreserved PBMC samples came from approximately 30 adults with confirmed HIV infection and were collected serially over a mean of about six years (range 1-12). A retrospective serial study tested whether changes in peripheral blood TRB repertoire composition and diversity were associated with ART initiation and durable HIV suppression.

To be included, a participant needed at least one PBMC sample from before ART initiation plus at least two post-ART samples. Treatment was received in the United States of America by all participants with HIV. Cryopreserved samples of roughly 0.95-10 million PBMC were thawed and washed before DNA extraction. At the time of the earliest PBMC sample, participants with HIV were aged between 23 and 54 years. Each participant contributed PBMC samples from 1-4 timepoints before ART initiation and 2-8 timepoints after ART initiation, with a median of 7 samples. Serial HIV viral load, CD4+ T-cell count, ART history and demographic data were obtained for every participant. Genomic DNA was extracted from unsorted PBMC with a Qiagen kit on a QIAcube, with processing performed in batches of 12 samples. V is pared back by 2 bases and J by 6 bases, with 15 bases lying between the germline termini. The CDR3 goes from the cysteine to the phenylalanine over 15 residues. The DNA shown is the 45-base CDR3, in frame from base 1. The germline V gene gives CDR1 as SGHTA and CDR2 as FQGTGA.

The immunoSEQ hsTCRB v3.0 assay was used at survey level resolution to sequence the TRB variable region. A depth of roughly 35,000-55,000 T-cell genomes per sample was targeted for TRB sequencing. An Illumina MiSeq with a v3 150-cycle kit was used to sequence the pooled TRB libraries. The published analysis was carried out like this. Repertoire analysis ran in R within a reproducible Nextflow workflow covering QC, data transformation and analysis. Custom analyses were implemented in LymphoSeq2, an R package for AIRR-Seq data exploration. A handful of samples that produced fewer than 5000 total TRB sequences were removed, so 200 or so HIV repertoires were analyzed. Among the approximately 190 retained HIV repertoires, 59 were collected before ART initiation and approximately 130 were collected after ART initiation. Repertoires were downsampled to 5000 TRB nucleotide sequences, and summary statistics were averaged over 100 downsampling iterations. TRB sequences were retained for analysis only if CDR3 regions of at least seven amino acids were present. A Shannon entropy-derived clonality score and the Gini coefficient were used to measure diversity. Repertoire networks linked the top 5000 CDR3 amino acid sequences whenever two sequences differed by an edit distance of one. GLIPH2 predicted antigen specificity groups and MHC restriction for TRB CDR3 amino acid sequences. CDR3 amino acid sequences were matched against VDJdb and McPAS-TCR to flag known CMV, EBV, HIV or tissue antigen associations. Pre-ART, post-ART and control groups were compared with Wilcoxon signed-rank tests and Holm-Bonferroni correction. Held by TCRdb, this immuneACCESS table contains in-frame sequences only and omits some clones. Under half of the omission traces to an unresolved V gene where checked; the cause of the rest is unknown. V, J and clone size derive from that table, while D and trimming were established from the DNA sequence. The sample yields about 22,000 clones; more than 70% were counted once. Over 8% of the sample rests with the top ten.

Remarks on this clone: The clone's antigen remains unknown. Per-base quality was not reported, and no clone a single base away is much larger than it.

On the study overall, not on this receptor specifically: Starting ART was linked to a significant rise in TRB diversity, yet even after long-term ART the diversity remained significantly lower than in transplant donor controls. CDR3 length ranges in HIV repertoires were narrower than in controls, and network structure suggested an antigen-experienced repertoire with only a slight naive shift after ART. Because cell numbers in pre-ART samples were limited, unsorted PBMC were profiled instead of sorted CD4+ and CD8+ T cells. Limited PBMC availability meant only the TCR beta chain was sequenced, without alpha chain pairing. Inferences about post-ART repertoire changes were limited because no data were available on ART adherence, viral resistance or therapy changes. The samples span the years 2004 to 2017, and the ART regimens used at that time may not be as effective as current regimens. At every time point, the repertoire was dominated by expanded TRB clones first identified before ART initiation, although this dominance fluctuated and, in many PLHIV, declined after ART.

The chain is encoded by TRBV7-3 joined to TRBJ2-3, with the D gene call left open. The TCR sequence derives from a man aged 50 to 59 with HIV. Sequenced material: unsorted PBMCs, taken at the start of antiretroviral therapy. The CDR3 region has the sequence CASSLDPRVNDTQYF. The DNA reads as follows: TGTGCCAGCAGCTTAGATCCTCGGGTGAACGATACGCAGTATTTT.